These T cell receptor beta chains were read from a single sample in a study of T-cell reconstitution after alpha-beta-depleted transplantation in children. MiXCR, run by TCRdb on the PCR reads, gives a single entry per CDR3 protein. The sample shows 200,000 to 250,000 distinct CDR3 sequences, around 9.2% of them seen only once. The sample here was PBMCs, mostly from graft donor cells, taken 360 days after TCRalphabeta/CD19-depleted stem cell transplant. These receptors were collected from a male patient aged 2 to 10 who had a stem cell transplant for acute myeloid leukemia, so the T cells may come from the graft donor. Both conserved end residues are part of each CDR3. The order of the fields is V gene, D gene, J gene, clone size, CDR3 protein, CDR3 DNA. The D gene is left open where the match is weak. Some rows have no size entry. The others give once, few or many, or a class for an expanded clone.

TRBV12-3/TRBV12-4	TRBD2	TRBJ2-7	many	CASSLRGLAGPTYEQYF	TGTGCCAGCAGTTTACGCGGACTAGCGGGACCCACCTACGAGCAGTACTTC
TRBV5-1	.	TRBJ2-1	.	CASSLIKGAGTYNEQFF	TGCGCCAGCAGCTTGATCAAGGGAGCGGGCACCTACAATGAGCAGTTCTTC
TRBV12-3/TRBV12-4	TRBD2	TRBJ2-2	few	CASGPTSGTNSNTGELFF	TGTGCCAGCGGTCCGACTAGCGGGACAAATTCGAACACCGGGGAGCTGTTTTTT
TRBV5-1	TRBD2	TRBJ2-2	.	CASSLRLAGPGELFF	TGCGCCAGCAGCTTGAGACTAGCGGGGCCCGGGGAGCTGTTTTTT
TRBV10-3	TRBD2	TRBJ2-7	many	CAISLGTSGTYEQYF	TGTGCCATCAGCCTCGGGACTAGCGGTACCTACGAGCAGTACTTC
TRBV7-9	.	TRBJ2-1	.	CASSLRRQFYYYNEQFF	TGTGCCAGCAGCTTACGACGACAATTTTACTACTACAATGAGCAGTTCTTC
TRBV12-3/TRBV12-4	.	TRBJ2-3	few	CASSLNRLGRTSTDTQYF	TGTGCCAGCAGTTTAAATCGGCTGGGTAGAACAAGCACAGATACGCAGTATTTT
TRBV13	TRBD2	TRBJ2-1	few	CASSYPLAAYNEQFF	TGTGCCAGCAGCTACCCACTAGCGGCCTACAATGAGCAGTTCTTC
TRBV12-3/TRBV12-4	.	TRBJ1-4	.	CASSYRHQGGEKLFF	TGTGCCAGCAGTTACCGACACCAGGGCGGTGAAAAACTGTTTTTT
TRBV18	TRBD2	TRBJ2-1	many	CASSPSLLAGNEQFF	TGTGCCAGCTCACCGAGTCTACTAGCGGGGAATGAGCAGTTCTTC
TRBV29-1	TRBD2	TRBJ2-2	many	CSVGTEGLAQNTGELFF	TGCAGCGTTGGCACGGAGGGACTAGCGCAGAACACCGGGGAGCTGTTTTTT
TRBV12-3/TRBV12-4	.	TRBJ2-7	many	CASNPPRGYEQYF	TGTGCCAGCAATCCCCCAAGGGGGTACGAGCAGTACTTC
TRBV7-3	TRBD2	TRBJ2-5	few	CASSLTSGLATQETQYF	TGTGCCAGCAGCTTAACTTCGGGACTAGCGACCCAAGAGACCCAGTACTTC
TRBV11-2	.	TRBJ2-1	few	CASSLEGFRSGYNEQFF	TGTGCCAGCAGCTTAGAAGGTTTTAGGAGCGGGTACAATGAGCAGTTCTTC
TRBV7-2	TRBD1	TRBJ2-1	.	CASRPGGGNEQFF	TGTGCCAGCAGACCAGGGGGTGGGAATGAGCAGTTCTTC
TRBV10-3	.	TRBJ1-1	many	CAISEQGWAFF	TGTGCCATCAGTGAGCAGGGGTGGGCTTTCTTT
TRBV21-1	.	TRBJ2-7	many	CASSPRDIYEQYF	TGTGCCAGCAGCCCCCGGGACATCTACGAGCAGTACTTC
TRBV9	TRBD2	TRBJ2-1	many	CASRRAGSSYNEQFF	TGTGCCAGCAGGAGAGCGGGGAGCTCCTACAATGAGCAGTTCTTC
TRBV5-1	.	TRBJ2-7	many	CASSLGPGLEGEQYF	TGCGCCAGCAGCTTGGGTCCGGGATTGGAAGGCGAGCAGTACTTC
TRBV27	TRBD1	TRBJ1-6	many	CASSPRTGISPLHF	TGTGCCAGCAGTCCCCGGACAGGGATATCACCCCTCCACTTT
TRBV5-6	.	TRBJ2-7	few	CASSLAGGGAFEQYF	TGTGCCAGCAGCTTGGCCGGAGGGGGCGCGTTCGAGCAGTACTTC
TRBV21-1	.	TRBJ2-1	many	CASSARAGGNEQFF	TGTGCCAGCAGCGCCAGGGCAGGGGGGAATGAGCAGTTCTTC
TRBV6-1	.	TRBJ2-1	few	CASAHGGYRNEQFF	TGTGCCAGCGCTCACGGGGGTTACCGAAATGAGCAGTTCTTC
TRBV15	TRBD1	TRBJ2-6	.	CATSRDPATGFAGANVLTF	TGTGCCACCAGCAGAGATCCTGCGACAGGGTTCGCTGGGGCCAACGTCCTGACTTTC
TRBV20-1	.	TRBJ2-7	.	CSASFGPLRSYEQYF	TGCAGTGCTAGTTTCGGGCCGCTCAGATCCTACGAGCAGTACTTC
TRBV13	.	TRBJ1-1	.	CASSLGGQRAGTEAFF	TGTGCCAGCAGCTTAGGAGGACAGAGAGCCGGCACTGAAGCTTTCTTT
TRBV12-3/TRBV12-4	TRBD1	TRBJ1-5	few	CASSSPGQGTNQPQHF	TGTGCCAGCAGTTCCCCGGGACAGGGAACCAATCAGCCCCAGCATTTT
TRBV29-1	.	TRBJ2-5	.	CSVYRSSQETQYF	TGCAGCGTTTACAGGTCCTCCCAAGAGACCCAGTACTTC
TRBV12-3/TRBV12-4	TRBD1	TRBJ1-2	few	CASSFTQLDRRGYGYTF	TGTGCCAGCAGTTTCACCCAACTGGACAGGCGGGGGTATGGCTACACCTTC
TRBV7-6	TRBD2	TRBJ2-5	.	CASGKRGVGETQYF	TGTGCCAGCGGCAAGCGGGGGGTGGGCGAGACCCAGTACTTC
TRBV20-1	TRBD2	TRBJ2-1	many	CSATVAGASYNEQFF	TGCAGTGCTACCGTAGCGGGAGCATCCTACAATGAGCAGTTCTTC
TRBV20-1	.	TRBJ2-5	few	CSAQGSWETQYF	TGCAGTGCTCAGGGAAGCTGGGAGACCCAGTACTTC
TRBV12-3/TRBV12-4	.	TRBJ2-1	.	CASSFKETRNEQFF	TGTGCCAGCAGTTTTAAAGAGACCCGCAATGAGCAGTTCTTC
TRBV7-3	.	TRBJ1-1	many	CASSGRGHTEAFF	TGTGCCAGCAGCGGCAGGGGTCACACTGAAGCTTTCTTT
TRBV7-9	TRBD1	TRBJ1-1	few	CASSLGDRGRKAFF	TGTGCCAGCAGCTTAGGTGATAGGGGGCGTAAAGCTTTCTTT
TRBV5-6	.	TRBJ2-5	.	CASSRGTQETQYF	TGTGCCAGCAGCCGCGGGACCCAAGAGACCCAGTACTTC
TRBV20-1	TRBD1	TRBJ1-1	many	CSARRTGGEMNTEAFF	TGCAGTGCTAGAAGGACAGGGGGCGAGATGAACACTGAAGCTTTCTTT
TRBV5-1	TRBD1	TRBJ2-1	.	CASSSPGQGLDEQFF	TGCGCCAGCAGTTCACCGGGACAGGGGTTGGATGAGCAGTTCTTC
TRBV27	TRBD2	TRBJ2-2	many	CASSSVAGGTGELFF	TGTGCCAGCAGTTCCGTAGCGGGGGGCACCGGGGAGCTGTTTTTT
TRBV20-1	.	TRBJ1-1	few	CSAIWGDAFF	TGCAGTGCTATTTGGGGGGACGCTTTCTTT
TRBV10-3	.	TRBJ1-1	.	CASRVAQRASTEAFF	TGTGCCTCGAGGGTGGCACAGAGGGCCTCGACTGAAGCTTTCTTT
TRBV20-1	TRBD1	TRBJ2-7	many	CSAREPFGQAATYEQYF	TGCAGTGCTAGAGAACCCTTCGGACAGGCCGCTACCTACGAGCAGTACTTC
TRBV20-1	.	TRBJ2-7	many	CSAYRGREQYF	TGCAGTGCCTACCGGGGTCGCGAGCAGTACTTC
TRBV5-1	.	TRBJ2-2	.	CASSLVGVGELFF	TGCGCCAGCAGCTTGGTCGGGGTCGGGGAGCTGTTTTTT
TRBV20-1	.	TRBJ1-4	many	CSARQSSIEKLFF	TGCAGTGCCAGACAGAGCTCAATTGAAAAACTGTTTTTT
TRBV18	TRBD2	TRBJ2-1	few	CASSTSVTLSSYNEQFF	TGTGCCAGCTCAACTAGCGTTACGTTGAGCTCCTACAATGAGCAGTTCTTC
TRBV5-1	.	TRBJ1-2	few	CASSLEGRGDYGYTF	TGCGCCAGCAGCTTGGAGGGTCGGGGAGACTATGGCTACACCTTC
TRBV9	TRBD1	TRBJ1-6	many	CASSVGQGTGSNNSPLHF	TGTGCCAGCAGCGTAGGACAGGGGACGGGATCCAATAATTCACCCCTCCACTTT
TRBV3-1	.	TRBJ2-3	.	CASSQDPTRHHTQYF	TGTGCCAGCAGCCAAGACCCGACACGCCATCATACGCAGTATTTT
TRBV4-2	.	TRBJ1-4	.	CASSHLDDANEKLFF	TGTGCCAGCAGCCACCTTGACGATGCTAATGAAAAACTGTTTTTT